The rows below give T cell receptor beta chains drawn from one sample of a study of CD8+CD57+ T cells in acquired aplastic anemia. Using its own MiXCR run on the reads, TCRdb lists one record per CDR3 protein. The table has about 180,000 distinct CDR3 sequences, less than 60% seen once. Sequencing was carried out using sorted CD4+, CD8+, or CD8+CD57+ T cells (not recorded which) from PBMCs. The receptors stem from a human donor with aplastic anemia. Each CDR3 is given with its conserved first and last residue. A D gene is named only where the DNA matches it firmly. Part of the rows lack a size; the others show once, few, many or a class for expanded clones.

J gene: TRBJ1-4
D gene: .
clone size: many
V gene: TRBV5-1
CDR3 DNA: TGCGCCAGCGGTCCAGGAGGGCGAGAAAAACTGTTTTTT
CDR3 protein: CASGPGGREKLFF

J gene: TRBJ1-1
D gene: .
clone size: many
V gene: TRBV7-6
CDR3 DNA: TGTGCCAGCAGCCGGAAGGGGGGGACTGAAGCTTTCTTT
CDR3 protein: CASSRKGGTEAFF

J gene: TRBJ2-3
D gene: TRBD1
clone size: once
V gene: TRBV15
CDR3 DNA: TGTGCCACCACTTCCGGGACAGGGGTGGAAGATGCGCAGTATTTT
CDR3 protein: CATTSGTGVEDAQYF

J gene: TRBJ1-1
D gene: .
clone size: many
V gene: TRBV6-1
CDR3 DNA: TGTGCCAGCACCAAAAGTGAGGGAAGTGGAGCTTTCTTT
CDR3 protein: CASTKSEGSGAFF

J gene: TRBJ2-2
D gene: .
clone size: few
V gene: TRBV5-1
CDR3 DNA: TGCGCCAGCAGCTGGGGGGTGAACACCGGGGAGCTGTTTTTT
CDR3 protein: CASSWGVNTGELFF

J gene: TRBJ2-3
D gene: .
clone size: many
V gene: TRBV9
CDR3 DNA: TGTGCCAGCCAGAAAGGATCTAGCACAGATACGCAGTATTTT
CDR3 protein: CASQKGSSTDTQYF

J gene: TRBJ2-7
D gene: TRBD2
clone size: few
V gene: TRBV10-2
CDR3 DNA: TGCGCCAGCAGGTCGGGGGGGTACTACGAGCAGTACTTC
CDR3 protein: CASRSGGYYEQYF

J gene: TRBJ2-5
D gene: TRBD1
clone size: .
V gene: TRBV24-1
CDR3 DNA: TGTGCCACCAGTGACCGTCCCGGGACAGGGGACGGGGAGACCCAGTACTTC
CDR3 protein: CATSDRPGTGDGETQYF

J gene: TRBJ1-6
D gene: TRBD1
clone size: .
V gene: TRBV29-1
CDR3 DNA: TGCAGCAGTGTAGGCGACAGGGAGAATTCACCCCTCCACTTT
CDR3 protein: CSSVGDRENSPLHF

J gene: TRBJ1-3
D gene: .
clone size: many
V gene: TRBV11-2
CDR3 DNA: TGTGCCAGCAGCCCCCCAACGGGCCCCAGCTCTGGAAACACCATATATTTT
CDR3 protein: CASSPPTGPSSGNTIYF

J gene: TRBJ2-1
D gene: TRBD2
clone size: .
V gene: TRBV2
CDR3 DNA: TGTGCCAGCAGTTTCTCAGGACTAGCGGGAGGCAATGAGCAGTTCTTC
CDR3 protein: CASSFSGLAGGNEQFF

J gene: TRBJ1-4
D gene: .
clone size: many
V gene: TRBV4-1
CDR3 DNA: TGCGCCAGCAGCCAAGAAGAGGCCTATGAAAAACTGTTTTTT
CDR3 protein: CASSQEEAYEKLFF

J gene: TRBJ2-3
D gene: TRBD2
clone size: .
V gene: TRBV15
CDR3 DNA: TGTGCCACCAGCGTCGGCGGGGGGGCCACAGATACGCAGTATTTT
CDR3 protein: CATSVGGGATDTQYF

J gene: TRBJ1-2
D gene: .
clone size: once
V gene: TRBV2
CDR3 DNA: TGTGCCAGCAGTGGGGGACGTTACTATGGCTACACCTTC
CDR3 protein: CASSGGRYYGYTF

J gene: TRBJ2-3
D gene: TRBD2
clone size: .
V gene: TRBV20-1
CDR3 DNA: TGCAGTGCTATTACTAGCGGGAGCACAGATACGCAGTATTTT
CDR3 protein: CSAITSGSTDTQYF

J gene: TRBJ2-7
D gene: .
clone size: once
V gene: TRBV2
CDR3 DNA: TGTGCCAGCAGTTGGAGGGCCCTGGGGGAGCAGTACTTC
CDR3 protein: CASSWRALGEQYF

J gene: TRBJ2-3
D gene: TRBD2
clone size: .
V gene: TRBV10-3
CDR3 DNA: TGTGCCAGCAGTGCTTTAGCGGGTGACACAGATACGCAGTATTTT
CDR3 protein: CASSALAGDTDTQYF

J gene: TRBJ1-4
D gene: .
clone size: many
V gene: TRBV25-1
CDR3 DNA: TGTGCCAGCAGTCGAATGGGGACCCTAACAGGAGAACTGTTTTTT
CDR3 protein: CASSRMGTLTGELFF

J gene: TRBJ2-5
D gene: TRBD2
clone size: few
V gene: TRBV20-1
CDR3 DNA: TGCAGTGCTGGGACTAGCGGGGTGGAGACCCAGTACTTC
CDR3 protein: CSAGTSGVETQYF

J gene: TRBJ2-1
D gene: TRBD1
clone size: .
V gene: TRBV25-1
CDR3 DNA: TGTGCCAGCAGTGACCCCCGGACAGGGGGATATGAGCAGTTCTTC
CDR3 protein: CASSDPRTGGYEQFF

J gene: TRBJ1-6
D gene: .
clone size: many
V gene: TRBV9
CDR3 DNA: TGTGCCAGCAGCGCTGCGATAGAATCACCCCTCCACTTT
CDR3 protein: CASSAAIESPLHF

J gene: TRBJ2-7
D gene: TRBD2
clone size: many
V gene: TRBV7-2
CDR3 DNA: TGTGCCAGCAGCCCGAGGTGGGGAGGGCGCGAGCAGTACTTC
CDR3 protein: CASSPRWGGREQYF

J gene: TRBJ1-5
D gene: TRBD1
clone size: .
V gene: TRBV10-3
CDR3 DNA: TGTGCCACCTTAGGGCCGGGACAGGGATCCAATCAGCCCCAGCATTTT
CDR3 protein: CATLGPGQGSNQPQHF

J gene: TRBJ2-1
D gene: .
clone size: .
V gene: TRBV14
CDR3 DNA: TGTGCCAGCAGGCTGACCGGGACCCTCGAGCAGTTCTTC
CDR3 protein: CASRLTGTLEQFF

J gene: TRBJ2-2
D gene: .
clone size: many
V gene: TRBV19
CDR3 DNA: TGTGCCAGTAGTATAGTGGAGACAGCCGGGGAGCTGTTTTTT
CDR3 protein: CASSIVETAGELFF

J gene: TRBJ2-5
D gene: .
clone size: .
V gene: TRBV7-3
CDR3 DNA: TGTGCCAGCAGTTCCCCTTTGGACACCGCGATGTACTTC
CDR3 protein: CASSSPLDTAMYF

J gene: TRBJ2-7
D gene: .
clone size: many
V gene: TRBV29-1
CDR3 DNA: TGCAGCGTTGAAGAGGGCGGACGGGCAAAGTCCTACGAGCAGTACTTC
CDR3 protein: CSVEEGGRAKSYEQYF

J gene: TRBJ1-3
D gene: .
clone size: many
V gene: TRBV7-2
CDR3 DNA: TGTGCCAGCACCCCAACGGCGGCAGGGAGAACCATATATTTT
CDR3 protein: CASTPTAAGRTIYF

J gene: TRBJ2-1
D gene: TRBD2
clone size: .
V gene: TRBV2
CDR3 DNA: TGTGCCAGCAGTAAGTTTGGGCGGGGGAGCTCCTACAATGAGCAGTTCTTC
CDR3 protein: CASSKFGRGSSYNEQFF

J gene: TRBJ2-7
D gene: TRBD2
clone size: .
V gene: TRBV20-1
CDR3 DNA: TGCAGTGCTAGGACGGGGGGGAGCGGTGAGCAGTACTTC
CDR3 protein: CSARTGGSGEQYF

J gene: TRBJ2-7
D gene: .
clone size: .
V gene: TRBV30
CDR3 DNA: .
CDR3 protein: CAWNPVGMGAYEQHF

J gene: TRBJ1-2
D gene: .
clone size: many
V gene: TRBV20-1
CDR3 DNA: TGCAGTACCCCAGGGATCGGAGTCGGGGGCTACACCTTC
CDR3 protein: CSTPGIGVGGYTF

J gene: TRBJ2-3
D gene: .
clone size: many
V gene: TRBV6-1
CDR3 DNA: TGTGCCAGCAGTCCCCAAGGCACAGATACGCAGTATTTT
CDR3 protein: CASSPQGTDTQYF

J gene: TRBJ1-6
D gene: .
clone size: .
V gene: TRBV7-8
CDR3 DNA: TGTGCCAGCAGCTTACTTGCGGGGGGATATTCACCCCTCCACTTT
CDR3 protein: CASSLLAGGYSPLHF

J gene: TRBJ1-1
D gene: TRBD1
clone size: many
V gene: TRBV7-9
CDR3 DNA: TGTGCCAGCAGCGAAGACAGGGGCGTGAACACTGAAGCTTTCTTT
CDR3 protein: CASSEDRGVNTEAFF

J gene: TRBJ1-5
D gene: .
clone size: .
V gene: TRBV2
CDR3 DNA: TGTGCCAGCAGCACCCCAGGGCGGGACAATCAGCCCCAGCATTTT
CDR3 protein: CASSTPGRDNQPQHF

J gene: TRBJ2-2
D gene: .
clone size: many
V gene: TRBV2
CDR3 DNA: TGTGCCAGCAATTTCCAGGGCGGCACCGGGGAGCTGTTTTTT
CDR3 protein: CASNFQGGTGELFF

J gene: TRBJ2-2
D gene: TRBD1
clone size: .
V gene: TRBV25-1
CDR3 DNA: TGTGCCAGCAGTCCCCGGGACAGAGTTAACACCGGGGAGCTGTTTTTT
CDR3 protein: CASSPRDRVNTGELFF

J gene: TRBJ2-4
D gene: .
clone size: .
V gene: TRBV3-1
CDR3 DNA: TGTGCCAGCACAACGAGGGGTACCAACATTCAGTACTTC
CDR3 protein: CASTTRGTNIQYF

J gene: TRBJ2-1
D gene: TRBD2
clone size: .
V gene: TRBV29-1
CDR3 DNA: TGCAGCTTAGCCCGGGGGGCCTACAATGAGCAGTTCTTC
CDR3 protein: CSLARGAYNEQFF

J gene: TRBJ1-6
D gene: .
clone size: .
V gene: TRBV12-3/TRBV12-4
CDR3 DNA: TGTGCCAGCAGTGCGGGTAGTTTTCCCCTCCACTTT
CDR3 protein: CASSAGSFPLHF

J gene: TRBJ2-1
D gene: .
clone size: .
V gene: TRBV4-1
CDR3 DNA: TGCGCCAGCAGCCAGGGCCCCCGGAATGAGCAGTTCTTC
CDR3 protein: CASSQGPRNEQFF

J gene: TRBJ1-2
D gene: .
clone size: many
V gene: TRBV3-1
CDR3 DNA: TGTGCCAGCAGCCAAGAAGCAGCCTATGGCTACACCTTC
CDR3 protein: CASSQEAAYGYTF

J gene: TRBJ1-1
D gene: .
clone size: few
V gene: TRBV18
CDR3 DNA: TGTGCCAGCTCACTCCGGGGGGCTGAGAACACTGAAGCTTTCTTT
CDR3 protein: CASSLRGAENTEAFF

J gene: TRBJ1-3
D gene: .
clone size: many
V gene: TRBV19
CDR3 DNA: TGTGCCAGTAGTAAAGCGGGGTTTATCTCTGGAAACACCATATATTTT
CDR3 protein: CASSKAGFISGNTIYF

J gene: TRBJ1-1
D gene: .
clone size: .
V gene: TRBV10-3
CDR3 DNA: TGTGCCAGCAAGGAGTCCACTGAAGCTTTCTTT
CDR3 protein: CASKESTEAFF

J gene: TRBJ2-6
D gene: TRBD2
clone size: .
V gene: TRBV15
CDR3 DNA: TGTGCCACCGGCAGCGGGGATTCTGGGGCCAACGTCCTGACTTTC
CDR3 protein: CATGSGDSGANVLTF